Shown below are 13 T cell receptor beta chains from a single sample sequenced in a study of T cells in tumors after PD-1 blockade. The protocol was immunoSEQ multiplex PCR, while the TCRdb copy is restricted to in-frame clones and leaves out a portion. The profile shows tens of thousands of clones, nearly 80% of them singletons. This specimen consisted of PBMCs, obtained before anti-PD-1 treatment. The receptors here all came from a human donor with basal cell carcinoma.

V gene TRBV7-9 combines with J gene TRBJ1-4; D not resolved. The CDR3 is 15 residues long. From germline, CDR1 is SEHNR and CDR2 FQNEAQ (reference sequence). Trimming took off 6 bases at V and 0 bases at J, with 11 bases between the two ends. CDR3 region: CASSPSETTNEKLFF. CDR3 coding DNA: TGTGCCAGCAGTCCCTCGGAGACAACTAATGAAAAACTGTTTTTT.

The V call is TRBV27, the J call TRBJ2-7, with D possibly matching TRBD2 (6 bases). CDR3 length equals 14 residues. Trimming left V 5 bases short and J 3 bases short, with 14 bases between. Germline V lookup: CDR1 MNHEY, CDR2 SMNVEV (reference sequence). CDR3 DNA sequence: TGTGCCAGCAGTCTAGGGACTCAGTACTACGAGCAGTACTTC. Amino acids: CASSLGTQYYEQYF.

This clone has more than one count but fewer than ten. The gene calls are TRBV5-1 and TRBJ2-1, with 10 bases identical to TRBD1. This CDR3 spans 15 amino acids. CDR1 is SGHRS and CDR2 is YFSETQ in the germline V gene. V trimming: 3 bases; J trimming: 4 bases; junction bases outside the gene matches: 4. The CDR3: CASSSGTGAYNEQFF. The DNA for the CDR3 is TGCGCCAGCAGCTCCGGGACAGGGGCGTACAATGAGCAGTTCTTC.

This rearrangement joins TRBV24-1 to TRBJ2-1; D uncertain. CDR3 length equals 11 residues. Deletions cut 6 bases from V and 7 bases from J, with 6 bases between. Germline V gene sequence: CDR1 KGHDR, CDR2 SFDVKD. Written as DNA, the CDR3 is TGTGCCACCAGTCAAGGGAATGAGCAGTTCTTC. Encoded protein: CATSQGNEQFF.

The genes are TRBV2 and TRBJ1-1; a possible D gene is TRBD1 (5 bases). Germline values: CDR1 SNHLY, CDR2 FYNNEI. The V gene lost 5 bases and the J gene lost 7 bases, with 23 bases spanning the gap. The CDR3 runs to 16 residues. The CDR3 spells CASSLTILGENGEAFF. As DNA, the CDR3 is TGTGCCAGCAGTTTGACTATCTTAGGGGAGAACGGTGAAGCTTTCTTT.

The J gene is TRBJ1-2, the V gene TRBV2; TRBD1 might be the D (5 bases). The germline V gene encodes CDR1 SNHLY and CDR2 FYNNEI. This CDR3 has 15 amino acids. The V and J ends lost 8 bases and 0 bases respectively, with 16 bases between them. The CDR3 DNA follows: TGTGCCAGCCTGGAGAGGGCAGGGACTAACTATGGCTACACCTTC. Translation gives CASLERAGTNYGYTF.

The genes are TRBV7-8 and TRBJ1-4; D perhaps matches TRBD1 (5 bases). The ends were cut back, 5 bases at V and 7 bases at J, with 11 bases in the middle. The CDR3 runs 13 residues. Germline CDR1 reads SGHVS; CDR2 reads FQNEAQ. DNA of the CDR3: TGTGCCAGCAGCCGCCGGGGGGGTGAAAAACTGTTTTTT. It codes for CASSRRGGEKLFF.

The table lists this clone with a few counts. The rearrangement links TRBV18 to TRBJ2-7; D might be TRBD1 (6 bases). Germline CDR1 reads KGHSH; CDR2 reads LQKENI. The CDR3 extends over 13 amino acids. The ends were cut back, 3 bases at V and 7 bases at J, with 13 bases in the middle. In DNA form, the CDR3 reads TGTGCCAGCTCACCGTCAGGGGCCAGGGAGCAGTACTTC. Residues: CASSPSGAREQYF.

This chain joins TRBV30 and TRBJ1-2; D possibly corresponds to TRBD1 (5 bases). V was clipped by 2 bases and J by 2 bases, with 15 bases between them. Germline CDR1 reads GTSNPN; CDR2 reads SVGIG (reference sequence). This CDR3 is built from 15 residues. The CDR3: CAWSPLGRANYGYTF. CDR3 nucleotides: TGTGCCTGGAGTCCTTTAGGCAGGGCAAACTATGGCTACACCTTC.

The rearrangement joins TRBV3-1 (or the pseudogene TRBV3-2) to TRBJ1-2; TRBD1 aligns across 7 bases. The CDR3 extends over 15 amino acids. V dropped 5 bases and J dropped 5; count of bases not matched to a gene: 11. Germline values: CDR1 LGHDT, CDR2 YNNKEL (reference sequence). Written as DNA, the CDR3 is TGTGCCAGCAGCGCCCTAGGGGGACAGCGATATGGCTACACCTTC. Its translation is CASSALGGQRYGYTF.

This chain joins TRBV29-1 and TRBJ2-7, with TRBD1 as a possible D gene (6 bases). Germline-derived CDR1 and CDR2 are SQVTM and ANQGSEA. The V end was cut by 3 bases, the J end by 1 base, with 16 bases between. CDR3 length: 15 residues. CDR3 coding DNA: TGCAGCGTTGAGGGCCCCGTAACAGGGTCCTACGAGCAGTACTTC. Translation gives CSVEGPVTGSYEQYF.

The genes are TRBV18 and TRBJ1-1, with D unresolved. Germline CDR1 is KGHSH and CDR2 is LQKENI. V was pared by 1 base and J by 2 bases, with 11 bases between. The CDR3 sequence is 15 residues long. The CDR3 is CASSPRSRSNTEAFF. The DNA for the CDR3 is TGTGCCAGCTCACCACGATCGCGGTCAAACACTGAAGCTTTCTTT.

The chain links TRBV5-4 to TRBJ2-5; TRBD2 matches 13 bases. V lost 4 bases and J lost 1; bases outside the gene matches: 10. The CDR3 has 18 residues. The V gene's germline CDR1 is SGHNT and CDR2 YYREEE (reference sequence). The CDR3 region has the DNA TGTGCCAGCAGCCCCGGACTAGCGGGAGCCGCGTTCCAAGAGACCCAGTACTTC. This codes for CASSPGLAGAAFQETQYF.